The sequence of this TCR beta chain was determined in a study of blood T cell repertoires in COVID-19. As for the study in general: Samples taken during acute and convalescent COVID-19 were collected in the United States, Italy and Spain. PBMCs, B-cell-depleted T cells, or T cells provided the cDNA or gDNA that made up the material.

This clone was counted a single time. CDR1 WNHNN and CDR2 SYGVQD come from the germline V gene (reference sequence). Trimming removed 8 bases from V and 0 bases from J; junction bases left unmatched: 10. The CDR3 totals 17 residues. Authors' processing steps: Reference gene primer amplification gave nucleated cell count estimates. Repertoires were generated with immunoSEQ multiplex PCR, while TCRdb's copy carries only in-frame clones and drops some. That table furnishes V, J and clone size, whereas the DNA furnished D and trimming. The repertoire holds tens of thousands of clones, with more than 75% as singletons.

This clonotype was sampled from a human donor in a cohort sampled during active COVID-19. The donor label of this sample is uncertain. Specimen: peripheral blood. This chain joins TRBV10-1 and TRBJ1-5, with TRBD1 matching 10 bases. The chain's CDR3 is CASGRDRGRVSNQPQHF. For the CDR3, the DNA is TGCGCCAGCGGCCGGGACAGGGGAAGAGTTAGCAATCAGCCCCAGCATTTT.